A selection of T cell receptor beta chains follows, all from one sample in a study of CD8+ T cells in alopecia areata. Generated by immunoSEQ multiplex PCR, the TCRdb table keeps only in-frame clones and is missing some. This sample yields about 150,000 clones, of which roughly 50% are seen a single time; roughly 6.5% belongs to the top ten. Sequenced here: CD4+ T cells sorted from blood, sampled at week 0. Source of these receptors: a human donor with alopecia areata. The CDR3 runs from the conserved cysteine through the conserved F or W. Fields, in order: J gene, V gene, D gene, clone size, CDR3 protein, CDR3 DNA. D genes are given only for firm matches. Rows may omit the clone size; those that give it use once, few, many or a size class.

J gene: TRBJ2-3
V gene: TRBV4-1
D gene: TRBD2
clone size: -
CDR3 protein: CASSPNPSGGPVDTQYF
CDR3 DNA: TGCGCCAGCAGCCCCAATCCTAGCGGGGGGCCAGTGGATACGCAGTATTTT

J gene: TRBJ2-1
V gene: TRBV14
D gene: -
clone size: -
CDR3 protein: CASSLYGNEQFF
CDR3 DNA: TGTGCCAGCAGCCTATATGGCAATGAGCAGTTCTTC

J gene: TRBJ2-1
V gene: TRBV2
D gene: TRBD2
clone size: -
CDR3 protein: CASSTHSGGVNNEQFF
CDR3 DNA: TGTGCCAGCAGTACCCATAGCGGGGGGGTAAACAATGAGCAGTTCTTC

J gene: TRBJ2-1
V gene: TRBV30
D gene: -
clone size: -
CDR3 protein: CARSDINEQFF
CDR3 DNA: TGTGCCAGGAGTGATATCAATGAGCAGTTCTTC

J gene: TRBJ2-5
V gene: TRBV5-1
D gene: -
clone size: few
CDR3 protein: CASSADYGETQYF
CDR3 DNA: TGCGCCAGCAGCGCAGACTACGGAGAGACCCAGTACTTC

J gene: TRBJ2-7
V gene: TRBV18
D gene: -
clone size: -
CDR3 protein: CASSPPRAGRGEQYF
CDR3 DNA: TGTGCCAGCTCACCTCCTCGGGCAGGGAGAGGCGAGCAGTACTTC

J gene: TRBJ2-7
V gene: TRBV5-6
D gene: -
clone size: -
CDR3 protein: CASSHRRAGQYF
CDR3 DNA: TGTGCCAGCAGCCACAGAAGGGCAGGGCAGTACTTC

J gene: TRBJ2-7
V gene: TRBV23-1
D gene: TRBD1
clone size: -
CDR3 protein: CASSLWTGPYEQYF
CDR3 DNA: TGCGCCAGCAGTCTTTGGACAGGGCCCTACGAGCAGTACTTC

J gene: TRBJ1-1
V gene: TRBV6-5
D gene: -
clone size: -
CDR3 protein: CASSRGTEAFF
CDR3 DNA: TGTGCCAGCAGTCGGGGGACTGAAGCTTTCTTT

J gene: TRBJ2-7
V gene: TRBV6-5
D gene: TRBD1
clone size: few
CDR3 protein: CASSSGQSYEQYF
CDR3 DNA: TGTGCCAGCAGCTCGGGACAGTCCTACGAGCAGTACTTC

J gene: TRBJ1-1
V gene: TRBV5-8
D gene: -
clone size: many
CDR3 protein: CASSLDRNTEAFF
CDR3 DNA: TGTGCCAGCAGCTTGGACAGGAACACTGAAGCTTTCTTT

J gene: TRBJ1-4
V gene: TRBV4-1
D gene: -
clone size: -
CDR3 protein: CASSQGQRNEKLFF
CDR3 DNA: TGCGCCAGCAGCCAAGGACAGCGTAATGAAAAACTGTTTTTT

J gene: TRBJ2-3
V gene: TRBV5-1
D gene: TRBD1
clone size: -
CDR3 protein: CASSPTTGAADTQYF
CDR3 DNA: TGCGCCAGCAGCCCCACTACAGGGGCCGCAGATACGCAGTATTTT

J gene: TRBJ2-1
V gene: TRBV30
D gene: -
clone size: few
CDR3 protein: CAWSLRGYLFF
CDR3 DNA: TGTGCCTGGAGTCTCAGGGGCTATCTGTTCTTC

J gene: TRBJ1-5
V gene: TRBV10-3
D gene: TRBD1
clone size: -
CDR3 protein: CATWTGLYQPQHF
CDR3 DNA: TGTGCCACTTGGACAGGGTTATATCAGCCCCAGCATTTT

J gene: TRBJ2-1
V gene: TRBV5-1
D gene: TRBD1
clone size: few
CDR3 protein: CASSLDRVLNEQFF
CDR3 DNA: TGCGCCAGCAGCCTGGACAGGGTTCTAAATGAGCAGTTCTTC

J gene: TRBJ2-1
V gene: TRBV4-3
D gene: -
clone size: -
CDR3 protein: CASSQGGGPPHNEQFF
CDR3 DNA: TGCGCCAGCAGCCAAGGTGGAGGGCCCCCACACAATGAGCAGTTCTTC

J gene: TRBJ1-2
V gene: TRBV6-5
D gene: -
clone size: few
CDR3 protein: CASSYDDTYYGYTF
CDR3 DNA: TGTGCCAGCAGTTACGACGACACCTACTATGGCTACACCTTC

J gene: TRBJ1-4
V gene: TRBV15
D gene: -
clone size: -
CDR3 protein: CATSRDFGANEKLFF
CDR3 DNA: TGTGCCACCAGCAGAGATTTCGGGGCTAATGAAAAACTGTTTTTT

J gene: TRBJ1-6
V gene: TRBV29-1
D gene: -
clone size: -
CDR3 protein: CSVQQGASPLHF
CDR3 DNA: TGCAGCGTCCAACAAGGGGCCTCACCCCTCCACTTT

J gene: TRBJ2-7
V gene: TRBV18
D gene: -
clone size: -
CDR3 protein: CASSPRRVGSSYEQYF
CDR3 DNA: TGTGCCAGCTCACCCCGCAGGGTGGGATCATCCTACGAGCAGTACTTC

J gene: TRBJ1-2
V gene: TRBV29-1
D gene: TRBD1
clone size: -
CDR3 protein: CSVQSETGGLGGYTF
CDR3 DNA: TGCAGCGTTCAGTCAGAGACAGGGGGCCTCGGCGGCTACACCTTC

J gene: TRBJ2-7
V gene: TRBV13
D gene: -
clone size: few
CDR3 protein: CASSRPGGKGSYEQYF
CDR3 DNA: TGTGCCAGCAGCCGACCAGGTGGGAAGGGCTCCTACGAGCAGTACTTC

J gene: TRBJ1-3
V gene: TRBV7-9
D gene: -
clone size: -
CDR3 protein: CASSLARVGNTIYF
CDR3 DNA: TGTGCCAGCAGCTTAGCCAGGGTTGGAAACACCATATATTTT

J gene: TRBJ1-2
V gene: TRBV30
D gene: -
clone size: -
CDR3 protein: CAWSVLPTNGYTF
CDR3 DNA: TGTGCCTGGAGTGTACTCCCGACTAATGGCTACACCTTC

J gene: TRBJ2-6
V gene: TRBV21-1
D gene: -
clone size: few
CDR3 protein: CASSSRHDWANVLTF
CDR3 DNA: TGTGCCAGCAGCAGTAGACACGACTGGGCCAACGTCCTGACTTTC

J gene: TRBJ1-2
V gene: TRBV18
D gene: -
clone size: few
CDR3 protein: CASSPRGADGYTF
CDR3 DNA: TGTGCCAGCTCACCACGGGGGGCAGATGGCTACACCTTC

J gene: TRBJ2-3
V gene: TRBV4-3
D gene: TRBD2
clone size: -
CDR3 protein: CASSQDRRLAGGRQYF
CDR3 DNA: TGCGCCAGCAGCCAAGATCGAAGACTAGCGGGGGGCAGGCAGTATTTT

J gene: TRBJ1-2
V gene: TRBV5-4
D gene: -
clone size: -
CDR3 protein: CASRLGRGDGYTF
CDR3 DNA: TGTGCCAGCAGGTTGGGGAGGGGAGATGGCTACACCTTC

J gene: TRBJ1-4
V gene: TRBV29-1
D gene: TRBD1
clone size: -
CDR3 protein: CSVVTGGANEKLFF
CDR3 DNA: TGCAGCGTGGTTACAGGGGGGGCTAATGAAAAACTGTTTTTT

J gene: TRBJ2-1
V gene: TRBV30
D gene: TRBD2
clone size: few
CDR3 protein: CAWSLTSGGLEQFF
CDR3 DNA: TGTGCCTGGAGTCTTACTAGCGGGGGCCTTGAGCAGTTCTTC

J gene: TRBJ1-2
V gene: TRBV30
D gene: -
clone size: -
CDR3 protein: CAGDKTPSNYGYTF
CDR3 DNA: TGTGCCGGGGACAAGACACCTTCGAACTATGGCTACACCTTC

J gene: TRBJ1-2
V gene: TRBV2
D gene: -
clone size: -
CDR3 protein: CASSEDSGTYGYTF
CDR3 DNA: TGTGCCAGCAGTGAAGATAGCGGGACTTATGGCTACACCTTC

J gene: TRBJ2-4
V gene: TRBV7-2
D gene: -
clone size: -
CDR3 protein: CASSSNGQNIQYF
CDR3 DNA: TGTGCCAGCAGCTCGAACGGCCAAAACATTCAGTACTTC

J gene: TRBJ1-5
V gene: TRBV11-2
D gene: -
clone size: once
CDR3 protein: CASSVRGNQPQHF
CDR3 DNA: TGTGCCAGCAGCGTCAGGGGTAATCAGCCCCAGCATTTT

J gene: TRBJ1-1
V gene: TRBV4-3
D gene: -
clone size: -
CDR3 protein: CASSQWGGRGANTEAFF
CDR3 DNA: TGCGCCAGCAGCCAATGGGGCGGAAGGGGCGCGAACACTGAAGCTTTCTTT

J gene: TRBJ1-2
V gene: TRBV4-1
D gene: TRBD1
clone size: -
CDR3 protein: CASSQGQGAGYGYTF
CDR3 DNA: TGCGCCAGCAGCCAAGGACAGGGGGCAGGATATGGCTACACCTTC

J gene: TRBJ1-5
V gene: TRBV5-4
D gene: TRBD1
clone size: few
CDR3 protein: CASSRDRDQPQHF
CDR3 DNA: TGTGCCAGCAGTAGGGACAGAGATCAGCCCCAGCATTTT

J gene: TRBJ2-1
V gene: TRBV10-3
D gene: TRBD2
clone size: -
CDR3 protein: CAISLAGPEQFF
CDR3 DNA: TGTGCCATCAGCCTAGCGGGGCCGGAGCAGTTCTTC

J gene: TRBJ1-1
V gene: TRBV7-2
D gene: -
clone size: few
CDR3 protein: CASSPQRGAEAFF
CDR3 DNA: TGTGCCAGCAGCCCTCAGAGAGGAGCTGAAGCTTTCTTT

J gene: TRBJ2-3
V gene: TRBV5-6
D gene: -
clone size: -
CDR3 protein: CASSYRLESTDTQYF
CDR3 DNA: TGTGCCAGCAGCTACCGACTAGAGAGCACAGATACGCAGTATTTT

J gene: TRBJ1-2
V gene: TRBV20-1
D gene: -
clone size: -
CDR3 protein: CSASVHYGYTF
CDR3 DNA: TGCAGTGCTAGTGTTCACTATGGCTACACCTTC

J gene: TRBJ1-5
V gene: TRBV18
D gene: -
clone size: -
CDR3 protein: CASSSVGNQPQHF
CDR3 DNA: TGTGCCAGCTCCTCCGTCGGCAATCAGCCCCAGCATTTT

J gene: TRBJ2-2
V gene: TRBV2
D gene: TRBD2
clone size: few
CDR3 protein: CASSEASGDTGELFF
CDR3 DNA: TGTGCCAGCAGTGAAGCTAGCGGGGACACCGGGGAGCTGTTTTTT

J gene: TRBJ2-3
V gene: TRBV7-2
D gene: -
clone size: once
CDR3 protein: CASSLGGHTDTQYF
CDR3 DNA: TGTGCCAGCAGCTTGGGGGGACACACAGATACGCAGTATTTT

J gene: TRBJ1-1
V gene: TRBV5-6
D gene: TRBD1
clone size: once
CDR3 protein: CASRLQGRNTEAFF
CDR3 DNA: TGTGCCAGCAGGTTACAGGGGAGAAACACTGAAGCTTTCTTT

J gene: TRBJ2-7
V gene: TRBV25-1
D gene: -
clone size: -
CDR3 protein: CASSEGAPIYEQYF
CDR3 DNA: TGTGCCAGCAGTGAAGGAGCACCAATCTACGAGCAGTACTTC